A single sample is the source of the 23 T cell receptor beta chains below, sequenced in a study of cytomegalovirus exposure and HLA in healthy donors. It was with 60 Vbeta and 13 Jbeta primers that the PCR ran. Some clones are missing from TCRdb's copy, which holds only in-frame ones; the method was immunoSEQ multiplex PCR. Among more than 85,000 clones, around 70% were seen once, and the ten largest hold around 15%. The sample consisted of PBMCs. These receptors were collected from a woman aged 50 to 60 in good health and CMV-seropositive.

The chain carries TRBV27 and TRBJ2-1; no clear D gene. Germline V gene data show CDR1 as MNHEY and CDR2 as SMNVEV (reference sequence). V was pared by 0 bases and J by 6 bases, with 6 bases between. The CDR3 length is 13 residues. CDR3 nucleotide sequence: TGTGCCAGCAGTTTATCGGCAAGCAATGAGCAGTTCTTC. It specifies CASSLSASNEQFF.

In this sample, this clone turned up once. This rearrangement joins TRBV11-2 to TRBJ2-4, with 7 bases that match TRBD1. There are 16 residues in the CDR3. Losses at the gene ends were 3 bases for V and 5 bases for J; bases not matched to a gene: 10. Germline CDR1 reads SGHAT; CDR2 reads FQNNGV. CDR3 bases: TGTGCCAGCAGCTTGACCCTTCGACAGGGCCAAAACATTCAGTACTTC. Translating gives CASSLTLRQGQNIQYF.

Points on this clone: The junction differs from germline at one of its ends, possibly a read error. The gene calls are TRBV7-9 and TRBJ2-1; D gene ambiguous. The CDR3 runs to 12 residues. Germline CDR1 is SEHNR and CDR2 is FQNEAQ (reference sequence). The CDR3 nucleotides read TGTTCCAGCAGCTTCTCAAAATACGGGCAGTTCTTC. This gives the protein CSSSFSKYGQFF.

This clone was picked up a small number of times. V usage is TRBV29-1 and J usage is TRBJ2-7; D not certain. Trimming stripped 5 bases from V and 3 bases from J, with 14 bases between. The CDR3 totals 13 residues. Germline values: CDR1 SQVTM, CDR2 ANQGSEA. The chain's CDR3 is CSVYTTPSYEQYF. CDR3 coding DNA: TGCAGCGTTTATACTACCCCAAGCTACGAGCAGTACTTC.

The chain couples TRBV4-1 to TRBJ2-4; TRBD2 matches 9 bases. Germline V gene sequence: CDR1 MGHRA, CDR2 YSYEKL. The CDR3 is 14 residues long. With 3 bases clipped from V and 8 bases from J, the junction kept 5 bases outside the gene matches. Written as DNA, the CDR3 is TGCGCCAGCAGCCAGCGGGGGGGGAGGGACATTCAGTACTTC. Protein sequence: CASSQRGGRDIQYF.

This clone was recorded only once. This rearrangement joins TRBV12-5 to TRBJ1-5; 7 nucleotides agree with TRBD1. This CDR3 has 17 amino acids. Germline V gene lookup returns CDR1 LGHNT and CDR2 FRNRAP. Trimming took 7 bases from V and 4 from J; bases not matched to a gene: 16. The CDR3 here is CASALGAGGRWNQPQHF. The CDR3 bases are TGTGCTAGTGCCTTGGGGGCAGGGGGTAGGTGGAATCAGCCCCAGCATTTT.

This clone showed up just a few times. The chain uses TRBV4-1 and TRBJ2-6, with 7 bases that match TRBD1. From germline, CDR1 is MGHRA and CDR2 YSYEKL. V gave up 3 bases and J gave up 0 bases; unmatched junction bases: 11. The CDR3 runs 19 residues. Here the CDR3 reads CASSHLSRGRNSGANVLTF. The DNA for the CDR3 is TGCGCCAGCAGCCACCTTAGCAGGGGGAGAAACTCTGGGGCCAACGTCCTGACTTTC.

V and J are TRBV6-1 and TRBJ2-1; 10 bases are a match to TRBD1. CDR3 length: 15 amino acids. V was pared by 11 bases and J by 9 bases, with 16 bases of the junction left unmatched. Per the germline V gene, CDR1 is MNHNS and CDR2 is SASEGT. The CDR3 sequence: CAGTETGGGFGEQFF. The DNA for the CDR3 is TGTGCCGGAACAGAGACAGGGGGCGGGTTTGGTGAGCAGTTCTTC.

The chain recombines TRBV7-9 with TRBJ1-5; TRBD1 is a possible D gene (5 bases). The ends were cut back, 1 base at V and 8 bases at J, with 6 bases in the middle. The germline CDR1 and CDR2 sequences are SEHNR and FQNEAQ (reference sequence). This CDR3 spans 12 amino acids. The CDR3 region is CASSLVGEPQHF. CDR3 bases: TGTGCCAGCAGCTTAGTAGGGGAGCCCCAGCATTTT.

The CDR3 region has the DNA TGTGCCAGCAGCTCACAGGGATTGAACACCGGGGAGCTGTTTTTT. It codes for CASSSQGLNTGELFF. The gene calls are TRBV5-4 and TRBJ2-2; D possibly corresponds to TRBD1 (6 bases). Looked up from germline, CDR1 is SGHNT and CDR2 is YYREEE (reference sequence). CDR3 size: 15 residues. Trimming cost V 3 bases and J 1 base, with 10 bases left between them. The full variable domain, rest sourced from reference TRBV5-4 and TRBJ2-2, is ETGVTQSPTHLIKTRGQQVTLRCSSQSGHNTVSWYQQALGQGPQFIFQYYREEENGRGNFPPRFSGLQFPNYSSELNVNALELDDSALYLCASSSQGLNTGELFFGEGSRLTVL.

Here the CDR3 reads CASSFGGSNYEQYF. The CDR3 nucleotides read TGTGCCAGCAGTTTCGGGGGAAGTAATTACGAGCAGTACTTC. The chain couples TRBV27 to TRBJ2-7; maybe TRBD2 (6 bases). This CDR3 contains 14 residues. Germline values: CDR1 MNHEY, CDR2 SMNVEV (reference sequence). V was clipped by 3 bases and J by 4 bases, with 13 bases between them.

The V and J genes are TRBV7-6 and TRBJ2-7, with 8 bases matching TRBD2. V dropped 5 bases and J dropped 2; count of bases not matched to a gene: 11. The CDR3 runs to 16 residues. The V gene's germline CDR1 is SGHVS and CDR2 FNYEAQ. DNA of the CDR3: TGTGCCAGCAGCGCCGGGGGGGGCGGATTACCCTACGAGCAGTACTTC. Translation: CASSAGGGGLPYEQYF. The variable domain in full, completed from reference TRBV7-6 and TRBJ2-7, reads GAGVSQSPRYKVTKRGQDVALRCDPISGHVSLYWYRQALGQGPEFLTYFNYEAQQDKSGLPNDRFSAERPEGSISTLTIQRTEQRDSAMYRCASSAGGGGLPYEQYFGPGTRLTVT.

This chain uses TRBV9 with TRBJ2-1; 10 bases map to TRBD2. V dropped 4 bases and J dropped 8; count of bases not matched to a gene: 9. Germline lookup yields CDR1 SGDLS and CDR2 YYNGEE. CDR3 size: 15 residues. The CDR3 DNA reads TGTGCCAGCAGCCAGCCTAGCGGGAGCGGCGATGAGCAGTTCTTC. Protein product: CASSQPSGSGDEQFF.

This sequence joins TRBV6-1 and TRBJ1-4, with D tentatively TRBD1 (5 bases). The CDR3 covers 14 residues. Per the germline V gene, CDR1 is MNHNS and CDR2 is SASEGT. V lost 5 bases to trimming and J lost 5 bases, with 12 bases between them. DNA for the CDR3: TGTGCCAGCAGTTCGGGTGGGGGGAATGAAAAACTGTTTTTT. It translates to CASSSGGGNEKLFF.

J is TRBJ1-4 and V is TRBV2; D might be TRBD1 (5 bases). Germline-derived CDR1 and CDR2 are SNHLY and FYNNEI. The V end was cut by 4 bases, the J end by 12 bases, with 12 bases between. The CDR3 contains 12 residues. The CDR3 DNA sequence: TGTGCCAGCAGTGTTAGGGGATATCAACTGTTTTTT. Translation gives CASSVRGYQLFF.

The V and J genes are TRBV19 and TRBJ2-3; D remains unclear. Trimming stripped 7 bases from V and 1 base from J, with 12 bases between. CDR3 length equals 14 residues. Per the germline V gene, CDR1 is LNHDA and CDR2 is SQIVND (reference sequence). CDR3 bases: TGTGCCAGTACGGTTGGCGGTGGCACAGATACGCAGTATTTT. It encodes CASTVGGGTDTQYF.

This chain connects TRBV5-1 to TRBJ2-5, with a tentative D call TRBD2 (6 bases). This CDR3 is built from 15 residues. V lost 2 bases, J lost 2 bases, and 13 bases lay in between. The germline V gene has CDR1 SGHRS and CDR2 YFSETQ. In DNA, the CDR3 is TGCGCCAGCAGCTTACAAGGAGGGCTACAAGAGACCCAGTACTTC. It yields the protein CASSLQGGLQETQYF.

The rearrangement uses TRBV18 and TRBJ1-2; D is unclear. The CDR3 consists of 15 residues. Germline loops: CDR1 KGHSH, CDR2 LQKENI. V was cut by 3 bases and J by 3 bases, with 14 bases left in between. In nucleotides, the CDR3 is TGTGCCAGCTCACCCTGGACCGCGGAGGACTATGGCTACACCTTC. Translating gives CASSPWTAEDYGYTF.

CDR3 sequence: CASSPPGLGDTGELFF. The CDR3 DNA follows: TGTGCCAGCAGTCCGCCGGGACTAGGAGACACCGGGGAGCTGTTTTTT. This chain uses TRBV28 with TRBJ2-2; 8 positions agree with TRBD2. The germline V gene encodes CDR1 MDHEN and CDR2 SYDVKM. With V trimmed by 5 bases and J by 3 bases, 8 bases remained unmatched. The CDR3 extends over 16 amino acids.

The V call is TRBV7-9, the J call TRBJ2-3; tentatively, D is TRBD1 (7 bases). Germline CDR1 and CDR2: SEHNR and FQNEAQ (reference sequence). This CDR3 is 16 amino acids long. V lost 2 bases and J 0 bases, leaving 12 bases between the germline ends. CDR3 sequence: CASSLTAGGSTDTQYF. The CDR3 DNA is TGTGCCAGCAGCTTAACAGCAGGGGGGAGCACAGATACGCAGTATTTT.

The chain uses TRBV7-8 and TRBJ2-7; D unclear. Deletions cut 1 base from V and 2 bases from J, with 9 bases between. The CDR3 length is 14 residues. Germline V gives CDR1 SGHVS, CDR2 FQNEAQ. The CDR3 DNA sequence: TGTGCCAGCAGCTTAGACTATTCGACCTACGAGCAGTACTTC. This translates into CASSLDYSTYEQYF.

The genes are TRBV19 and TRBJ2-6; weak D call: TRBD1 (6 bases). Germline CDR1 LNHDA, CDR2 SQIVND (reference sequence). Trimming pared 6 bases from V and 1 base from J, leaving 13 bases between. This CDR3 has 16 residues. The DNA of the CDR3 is TGTGCCAGTAGCCTACAAACAGGGTCTGGGGCCAACGTCCTGACTTTC. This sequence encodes CASSLQTGSGANVLTF. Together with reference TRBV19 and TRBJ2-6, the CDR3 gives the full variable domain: DGGITQSPKYLFRKEGQNVTLSCEQNLNHDAMYWYRQDPGQGLRLIYYSQIVNDFQKGDIAEGYSVSREKKESFPLTVTSAQKNPTAFYLCASSLQTGSGANVLTFGAGSRLTVL.

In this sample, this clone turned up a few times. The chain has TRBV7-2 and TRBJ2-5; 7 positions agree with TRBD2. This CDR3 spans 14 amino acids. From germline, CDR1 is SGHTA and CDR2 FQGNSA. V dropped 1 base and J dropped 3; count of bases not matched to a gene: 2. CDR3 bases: TGTGCCAGCAGCTTAGTGCTAGCGGAAGAGACCCAGTACTTC. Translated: CASSLVLAEETQYF.